The entry below gives a single T cell receptor beta chain sequence along with its context. Its cognate antigen is unknown. The data were obtained in a study of blood T cells in healthy people across ages. General study results and limits: Observed TCR beta diversity per million T cells went down as age went up. This fall followed a roughly linear course with age. Naive T cell percentage and TCR beta diversity correlated strongly.

The CDR3 is 16 amino acids. Trimming stripped 0 bases from V and 1 base from J, with 10 bases between. Germline lookup yields CDR1 LGHDT and CDR2 YNNKEL (reference sequence). A second PCR of 7 to 11 cycles used a sample-barcoded 5' primer and a J-beta primer mix. Every cDNA was tagged by a template-switch adaptor with 12 random nucleotides. Each CDR3 protein is one row after TCRdb ran MiXCR on the 5' RACE reads. The data contain about 640,000 distinct CDR3 sequences, approximately 59% of them seen just once; the ten biggest clones take up over 30%. The chain employs TRBV3-1 and TRBJ2-1; tentative D call: TRBD1 (6 bases). The receptor was derived from a man in his 60s in good health. Material for sequencing was blood. The CDR3 spells CASSQDIGGSYNEQFF. Written as DNA, the CDR3 is TGTGCCAGCAGCCAAGACATAGGGGGTTCCTACAATGAGCAGTTCTTC.